This T cell receptor beta chain was sequenced in a study of early T cells in non-severe SARS-CoV-2 infection. This clonotype was counted at least ten times. TCRdb fed the 5' RACE reads into MiXCR, producing one record per CDR3 protein. This table holds about 77,000 distinct CDR3 sequences, over 9% found once. Germline CDR1 SGHAT, CDR2 FQNNGV. CDR3 length: 16 amino acids. The V segment lost 7 bases and the J segment 0 bases; nucleotides outside the gene matches: 9. This receptor was obtained from an adult who was a healthcare worker with PCR-confirmed SARS-CoV-2 infection or an uninfected control (not recorded which). The rearrangement uses TRBV11-2 and TRBJ2-1, with 7 nucleotides matching TRBD2. Material for sequencing was whole blood. The CDR3 protein is CASTRMAGVSYNEQFF. CDR3 coding DNA: TGTGCCAGCACCCGCATGGCGGGAGTCTCCTACAATGAGCAGTTCTTC.